Here is one TCR beta chain with its context. As yet, its antigen is unknown. Time point noted: persistent/refractory GD, antithyroid drugs over 5 years with positive TRAb. With RNA extracted from PBMCs as input, the TCR library was made. The EDTA tubes were filled with roughly 10 milliliters of drawn peripheral blood. This sample is part of a study of regulatory T cells in long-lasting Graves disease. Turning to the study itself: Persistence in Graves' disease required over 5 years of antithyroid drugs plus positive TSH receptor antibodies. Study-level results: A limited number of samples was an acknowledged limitation. Among samples with persistent disease, TRBV28, TRBJ1-2 and TRBJ2-5 were favored.

Arm-PCR of CDR3 regions and iRepertoire HTBI primers were used to build TCR beta libraries. TCRdb analysed the multiplex PCR reads with MiXCR anew, one entry per CDR3 protein. The repertoire holds 650,000 to 700,000 distinct CDR3 sequences, with approximately 29% as singletons. Per the germline V gene, CDR1 is SGHNT and CDR2 is YENEEA. The CDR3 covers 17 residues. Trimming took 3 bases from V and 2 from J; bases not matched to a gene: 4. The clonotype was recovered from a female donor with Graves disease. The rearrangement joins TRBV11-3 to TRBJ2-5; 15 nucleotides line up with TRBD2. The source material was peripheral blood mononuclear cells (PBMCs), sampled when the disease was refractory, from a patient treated with antithyroid drugs. CDR3 DNA: TGTGCCAGCAGCTTGGGGACTAGCGGGAGGAATCAAGAGACCCAGTACTTC. This encodes CASSLGTSGRNQETQYF.